These 2 T cell receptor beta chains share one sample of origin, sequenced in a study of chemoradiotherapy in HPV16-positive cancers. Using immunoSEQ multiplex PCR, the repertoire was profiled, and TCRdb retains in-frame clones only, with some absent. Of approximately 13,000 clones in the sample, under 85% were seen once. The material was blood, obtained from a patient who underwent chemoradiotherapy. All receptors come from a human donor with HPV-associated anogenital cancer.

The gene calls are TRBV10-2 and TRBJ2-5; 7 nucleotides agree with TRBD1. J lost 1 base, V lost 3 bases, and 17 bases had no gene match. Germline V gene data show CDR1 as WSHSY and CDR2 as SAAADI. The CDR3 extends over 19 amino acids. CDR3 region: CASSDLLTPRGHSQETQYF. The CDR3 coding sequence is TGCGCCAGCAGTGACCTTCTTACCCCAAGGGGGCATTCCCAAGAGACCCAGTACTTC.

CDR3 loop: CASSLGQGRETQYF. DNA for the CDR3: TGCGCCAGCAGCTTGGGACAGGGCAGAGAGACCCAGTACTTC. The chain carries TRBV5-1 and TRBJ2-5; 7 bases agree with TRBD1. The V and J ends lost 0 bases and 4 bases, in that order; junction bases with no gene match: 3. The germline V gene has CDR1 SGHRS and CDR2 YFSETQ. The CDR3 consists of 14 residues.